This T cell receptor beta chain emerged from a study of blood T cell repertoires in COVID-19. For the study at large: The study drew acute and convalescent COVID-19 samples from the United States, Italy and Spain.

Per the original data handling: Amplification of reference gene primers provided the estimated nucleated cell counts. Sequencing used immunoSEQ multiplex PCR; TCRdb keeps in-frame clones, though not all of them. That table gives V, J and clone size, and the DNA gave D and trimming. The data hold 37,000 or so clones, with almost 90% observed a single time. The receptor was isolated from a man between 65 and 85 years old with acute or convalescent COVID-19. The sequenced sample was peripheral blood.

The CDR3 DNA is TGTGCCAGCAGCAAAGGACTAGCGGTCAGCTACGAGCAGTACTTC. It specifies CASSKGLAVSYEQYF. The rearrangement links TRBV3-1 (or the pseudogene TRBV3-2) to TRBJ2-7, with 10 bases lining up with TRBD2. The CDR3 contains 15 residues. Germline loops: CDR1 LGHDT, CDR2 YNNKEL (reference sequence). The V gene end was trimmed by 5 bases and the J gene end by 3 bases; junction bases not matched to a gene: 7.